This section outlines one TCR beta chain sequence together with its context. Antigen specificity is unknown. The second PCR ran about 6 to 12 cycles with a sample-barcoded 5' primer and J-beta primers. TCRdb analysed the 5' RACE reads with MiXCR anew, one entry per CDR3 protein. The sample lists more than 500,000 distinct CDR3 sequences, roughly 28% occurring once. The source of the sample is a study of blood T cells in healthy people across ages. Per sample, no less than 5 micrograms of total RNA were extracted. Between the trimmed V and J ends, which lost 2 bases and 1 base, there was a span of 6 bases. Per the germline V gene, CDR1 is MNHEY and CDR2 is SVGEGT. The CDR3 spans 13 residues. General study findings and limits: Long-lived donors carried more naive CD4+ cells and greater diversity than aged donors. Diversity estimates from one million T cells were considered underestimates. Naive T cell percentage showed a strong correlation with TCR beta diversity.

The sample consisted of blood. The TCR comes from a woman between 65 and 79 years old in good health. V usage is TRBV6-2 or TRBV6-3 and J usage is TRBJ2-7; unclear D gene. For the CDR3, the DNA is TGTGCCAGCAGTTACAGTCAGTCCTACGAGCAGTACGTC. Translated, it gives CASSYSQSYEQYV.